The 2 T cell receptor beta chains in this list originate from one sample, sequenced in a study of CD8+CD57+ T cells in acquired aplastic anemia listed by TCRdb under 2018. Sequencing instrument: Illumina HiSeq 2000. Profiling of TCR beta VDJ combinations and CDR3 sequences used genomic DNA as the template. The public reads were run again by TCRdb, first through fastp at Q25 and then through MiXCR, and only productive beta chains were kept. One record per CDR3 amino acid sequence lists the most common genes and DNA. Within this sample are 60,000 or so distinct CDR3 sequences, with around 55% of them counted one time only. The ten largest clonotypes hold less than 2.5% of the sample. Sequenced sample: sorted CD4+, CD8+, or CD8+CD57+ T cells (not recorded which) from PBMCs. The receptor source for this set is a human donor in good health, serving as a control.

V and J are TRBV7-8 and TRBJ2-7; D is possibly TRBD2 (6 bases). V dropped 6 bases and J dropped 5 bases, with 11 bases sitting between them. This CDR3 is built from 12 residues. CDR1 is SGHVS and CDR2 is FQNEAQ in the germline V gene. The CDR3 DNA reads as TGTGCCAGCAGACCGGAGGGACACGAGCAGTACTTC. It specifies CASRPEGHEQYF.

The table lists this clonotype with many counts. This sequence joins TRBV5-1 and TRBJ1-6, with a tentative D call TRBD1 (6 bases). V shed 4 bases and J shed 9 bases, with 14 bases lying between them. This CDR3 has 14 amino acids. CDR1 SGHRS and CDR2 YFSETQ come from the germline V gene. The CDR3 sequence is CASSRTTGFSPLHF. In nucleotides, the CDR3 is TGCGCCAGCAGCCGAACTACAGGGTTTTCACCCCTCCACTTT.